This T cell receptor (beta chain) is drawn from a study of control samples from healthy donors and cancer patients. The repertoire was sequenced with immunoSEQ multiplex PCR; TCRdb's copy has only in-frame clones and lacks some. The sample shows 100,000 to 150,000 clones, approximately 90% of them seen only once. The material sequenced was blood. The origin of this receptor is a man aged 18 to 30 in good health.

The CDR3: CASSTRPGQQYNEQFF. CDR3 bases: TGTGCCAGTAGTACCCGACCGGGACAGCAGTACAATGAGCAGTTCTTC. The V call is TRBV19, the J call TRBJ2-1; TRBD1 matches at 7 bases. The CDR3 extends over 16 amino acids. CDR1 and CDR2 from the germline V gene are LNHDA and SQIVND (reference sequence). Losses at the gene ends were 4 bases for V and 4 bases for J; bases not matched to a gene: 10.